This T cell receptor (beta chain) appears in the sequencing data of a study of siplizumab effects on memory and regulatory T cells. Study-wide findings and caveats: The study found that siplizumab significantly reduced alloreactive sequences traceable to unstimulated CD4+ memory cells.

Only in-frame clones appear in the TCRdb table, and some are missing; sequencing was by immunoSEQ multiplex PCR. The sample yields 99,000 or so clones, around 94% seen once. This CDR3 has 15 residues. V was trimmed by 2 bases and J by 2 bases, leaving 10 bases between them. Germline V gives CDR1 MNHNS, CDR2 SASEGT. About this clone itself: No antigen is known for it.

What was sequenced was non-Treg CD4+ T cells sorted from blood. The genes are TRBV6-1 and TRBJ1-5; the D is unclear. The clonotype originates from a human donor in good health. The CDR3: CASSEPTWGNQPQHF. CDR3 nucleotides: TGTGCCAGCAGTGAACCGACATGGGGCAATCAGCCCCAGCATTTT.